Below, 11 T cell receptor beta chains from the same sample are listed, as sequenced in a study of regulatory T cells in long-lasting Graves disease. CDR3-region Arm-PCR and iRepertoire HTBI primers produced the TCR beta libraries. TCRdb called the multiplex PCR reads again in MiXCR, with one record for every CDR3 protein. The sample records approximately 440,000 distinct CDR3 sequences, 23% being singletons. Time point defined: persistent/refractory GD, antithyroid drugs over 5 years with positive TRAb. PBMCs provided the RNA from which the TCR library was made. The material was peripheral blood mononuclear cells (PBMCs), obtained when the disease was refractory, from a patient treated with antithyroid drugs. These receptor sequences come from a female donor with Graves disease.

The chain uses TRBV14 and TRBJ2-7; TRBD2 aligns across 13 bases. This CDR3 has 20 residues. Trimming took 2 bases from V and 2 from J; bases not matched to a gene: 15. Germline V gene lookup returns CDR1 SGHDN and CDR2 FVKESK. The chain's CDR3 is CASSQRFTGGTSGKTYEQYF. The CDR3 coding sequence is TGTGCCAGCAGCCAACGCTTCACAGGCGGGACTAGCGGGAAGACCTACGAGCAGTACTTC.

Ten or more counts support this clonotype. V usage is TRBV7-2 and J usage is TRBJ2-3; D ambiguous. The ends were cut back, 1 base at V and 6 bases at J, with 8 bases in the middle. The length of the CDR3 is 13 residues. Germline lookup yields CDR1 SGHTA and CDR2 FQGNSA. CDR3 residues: CASSLVRGDTQYF. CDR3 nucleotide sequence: TGTGCCAGCAGCTTAGTTCGTGGGGATACGCAGTATTTT.

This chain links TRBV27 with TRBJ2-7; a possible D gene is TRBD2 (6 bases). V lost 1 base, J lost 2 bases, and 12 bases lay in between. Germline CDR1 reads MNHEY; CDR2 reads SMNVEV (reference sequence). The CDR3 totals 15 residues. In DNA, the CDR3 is TGTGCCAGCAGTTTATGGGCGGGGTCAACCTACGAGCAGTACTTC. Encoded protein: CASSLWAGSTYEQYF.

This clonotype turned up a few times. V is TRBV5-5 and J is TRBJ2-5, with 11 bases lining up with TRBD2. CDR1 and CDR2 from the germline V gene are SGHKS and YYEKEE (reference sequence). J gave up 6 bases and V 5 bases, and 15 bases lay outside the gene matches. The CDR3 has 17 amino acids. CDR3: CASSPGLAERVMKTQYF. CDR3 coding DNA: TGTGCCAGCAGTCCGGGACTAGCGGAACGAGTTATGAAGACCCAGTACTTC.

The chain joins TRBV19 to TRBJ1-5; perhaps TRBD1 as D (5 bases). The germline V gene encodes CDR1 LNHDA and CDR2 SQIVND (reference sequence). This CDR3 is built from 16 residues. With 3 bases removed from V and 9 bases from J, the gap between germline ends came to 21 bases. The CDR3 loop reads CASSISGGSSMRPQHF. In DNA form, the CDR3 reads TGTGCCAGTAGTATTTCGGGGGGGAGTAGTATGCGGCCCCAGCATTTT.

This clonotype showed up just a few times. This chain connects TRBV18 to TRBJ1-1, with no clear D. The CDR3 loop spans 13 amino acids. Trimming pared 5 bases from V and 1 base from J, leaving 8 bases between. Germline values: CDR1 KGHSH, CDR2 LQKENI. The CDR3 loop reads CASSATSNTEAFF. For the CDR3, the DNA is TGTGCCAGCTCAGCGACATCGAACACTGAAGCTTTCTTT. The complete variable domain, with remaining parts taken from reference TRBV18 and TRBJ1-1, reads NAGVMQNPRHLVRRRGQEARLRCSPMKGHSHVYWYRQLPEEGLKFMVYLQKENIIDESGMPKERFSAEFPKEGPSILRIQQVVRGDSAAYFCASSATSNTEAFFGQGTRLTVV.

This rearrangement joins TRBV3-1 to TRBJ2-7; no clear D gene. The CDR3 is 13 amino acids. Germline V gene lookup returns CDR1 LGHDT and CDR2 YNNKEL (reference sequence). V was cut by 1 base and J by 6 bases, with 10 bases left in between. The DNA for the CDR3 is TGTGCCAGCAGCCAAGTTCGCGCTTCCGAGCAGTACTTC. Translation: CASSQVRASEQYF.

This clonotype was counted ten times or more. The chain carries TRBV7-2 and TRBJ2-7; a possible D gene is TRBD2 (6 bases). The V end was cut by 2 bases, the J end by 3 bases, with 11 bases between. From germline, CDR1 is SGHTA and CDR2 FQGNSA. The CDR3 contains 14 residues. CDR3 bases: TGTGCCAGCAGCTTAAACGGGAGATACTACGAGCAGTACTTC. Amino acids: CASSLNGRYYEQYF.

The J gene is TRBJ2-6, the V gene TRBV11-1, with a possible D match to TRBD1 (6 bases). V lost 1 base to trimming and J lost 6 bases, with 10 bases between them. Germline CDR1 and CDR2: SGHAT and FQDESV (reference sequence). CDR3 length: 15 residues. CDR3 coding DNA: TGTGCCAGCAGCTTAGTTAGGGGGAAGGCCAACGTCCTGACTTTC. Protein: CASSLVRGKANVLTF.

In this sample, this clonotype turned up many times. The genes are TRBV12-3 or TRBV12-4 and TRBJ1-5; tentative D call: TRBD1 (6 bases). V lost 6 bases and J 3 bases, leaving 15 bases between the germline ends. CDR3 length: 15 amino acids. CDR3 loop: CASSLDSLFNQPQHF. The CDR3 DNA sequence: TGTGCCAGCAGCCTGGACAGCCTATTCAATCAGCCCCAGCATTTT.

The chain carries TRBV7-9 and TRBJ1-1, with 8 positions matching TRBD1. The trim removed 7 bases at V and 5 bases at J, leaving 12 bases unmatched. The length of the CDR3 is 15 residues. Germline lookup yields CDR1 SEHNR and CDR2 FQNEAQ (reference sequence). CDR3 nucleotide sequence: TGTGCCAGCACCAGGACAGGGAATTTTGGTACTGAAGCTTTCTTT. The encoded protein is CASTRTGNFGTEAFF.